Listed below are T cell receptor beta chains from one sample, sequenced in a study of blood T cell repertoires in COVID-19. Some clones are missing from TCRdb's copy, which holds only in-frame ones; the method was immunoSEQ multiplex PCR. The profile shows over 60,000 clones, approximately 90% of them singletons. The sample taken for sequencing was peripheral blood. The receptor source for this set is a woman of 80 years or more with active COVID-19. The CDR3 runs from the conserved cysteine through the conserved F or W. Each record gives: D gene, CDR3 length, J gene, clone size, V gene, CDR3 protein, CDR3 DNA. D genes are given only for firm matches. Clone size is given for some rows only: seen once, a few or many times, or a class if the clone is expanded.

. | 13 | TRBJ1-1 | . | TRBV28 | CASSLYGRPEAFF | TGTGCCAGCAGTTTATACGGCAGGCCTGAAGCTTTCTTT
TRBD1 | 14 | TRBJ2-1 | . | TRBV6-5 | CASGRQGRYNEQFF | TGTGCCAGCGGCCGACAGGGGAGATACAATGAGCAGTTCTTC
. | 13 | TRBJ1-6 | . | TRBV28 | CASSLGTGSPLHF | TGTGCCAGCAGTTTAGGTACCGGTTCACCCCTCCACTTT
. | 13 | TRBJ1-1 | . | TRBV19 | CATNGQQNTEAFF | TGTGCCACCAACGGACAGCAAAACACTGAAGCTTTCTTT
TRBD1 | 14 | TRBJ2-3 | . | TRBV19 | CASSTGQATDTQYF | TGTGCCAGTAGTACGGGACAGGCGACAGATACGCAGTATTTT
. | 16 | TRBJ1-2 | . | TRBV21-1 | CASSTKQGHRGYGYTF | TGTGCCAGCAGCACTAAGCAGGGCCATCGTGGCTATGGCTACACCTTC
TRBD2 | 14 | TRBJ2-1 | . | TRBV20-1 | CSASASGAYNEQFF | TGCAGTGCTAGTGCTAGCGGAGCCTACAATGAGCAGTTCTTC
. | 15 | TRBJ2-7 | . | TRBV4-1 | CASSQARGTTYEQYF | TGCGCCAGCAGCCAAGCTCGCGGGACCACCTACGAGCAGTACTTC
. | 10 | TRBJ2-7 | . | TRBV29-1 | CSVVLGRQYF | TGCAGCGTTGTTTTGGGGCGGCAGTACTTC
TRBD1 | 15 | TRBJ1-1 | . | TRBV6-5 | CASSYRGQANTEAFF | TGTGCCAGCAGTTACCGGGGACAGGCGAACACTGAAGCTTTCTTT
TRBD1 | 14 | TRBJ1-5 | . | TRBV9 | CASSPWTGSQPQHF | TGTGCCAGCAGCCCCTGGACAGGGAGTCAGCCCCAGCATTTT
. | 11 | TRBJ2-5 | . | TRBV12-3/TRBV12-4 | CASSFKETQYF | TGTGCCAGCAGTTTTAAAGAGACCCAGTACTTC
TRBD1 | 13 | TRBJ1-2 | once | TRBV6-4 | CASSPGQGARYTF | TGTGCCAGCAGTCCGGGACAGGGTGCGCGCTACACCTTC
TRBD1 | 14 | TRBJ2-7 | few | TRBV6-5 | CASNPGQASYEQYF | TGTGCCAGCAACCCGGGACAGGCTTCCTACGAGCAGTACTTC
. | 15 | TRBJ2-2 | . | TRBV5-1 | CASSGSGPNTGELFF | TGCGCCAGCAGCGGGAGTGGACCGAACACCGGGGAGCTGTTTTTT
TRBD1 | 14 | TRBJ1-2 | . | TRBV5-1 | CASSPTGGNYGYTF | TGCGCCAGCAGCCCTACAGGGGGCAACTATGGCTACACCTTC
TRBD1 | 13 | TRBJ2-7 | . | TRBV7-2 | CASSFDGQAEQYF | TGTGCCAGCAGCTTCGACGGACAGGCCGAGCAGTACTTC
. | 15 | TRBJ2-2 | . | TRBV28 | CASTLWAGNTGELFF | TGTGCCAGCACTCTATGGGCAGGGAACACCGGGGAGCTGTTTTTT
TRBD2 | 18 | TRBJ2-3 | . | TRBV14 | CASSQVGLAGGGTDTQYF | TGTGCCAGCAGCCAAGTTGGGCTAGCGGGAGGAGGTACAGATACGCAGTATTTT
. | 14 | TRBJ2-5 | . | TRBV7-2 | CASIKTKGQETQYF | TGTGCCAGCATCAAGACAAAAGGACAAGAGACCCAGTACTTC
. | 15 | TRBJ2-7 | . | TRBV19 | CASSPRTLGDYEQYF | TGTGCCAGTAGTCCCAGGACACTTGGCGACTACGAGCAGTACTTC
. | 13 | TRBJ2-5 | . | TRBV5-8 | CAASGYEEETQYF | TGTGCCGCATCGGGGTACGAAGAAGAGACCCAGTACTTC
. | 19 | TRBJ2-2 | . | TRBV4-3 | CASSQSPRGGLANTGELFF | TGCGCCAGCAGCCAATCCCCGAGGGGGGGCCTAGCGAACACCGGGGAGCTGTTTTTT
TRBD2 | 16 | TRBJ2-3 | . | TRBV7-9 | CASSPWTSGGKDTQYF | TGTGCCAGCAGCCCCTGGACTAGCGGCGGGAAAGATACGCAGTATTTT
TRBD2 | 17 | TRBJ2-1 | . | TRBV5-6 | CASSLWFRWGGNNEQFF | TGTGCCAGCAGCTTGTGGTTTCGCTGGGGAGGGAACAATGAGCAGTTCTTC
TRBD1 | 14 | TRBJ2-1 | . | TRBV28 | CASSGTGGGNEQFF | TGTGCCAGCAGCGGGACAGGGGGTGGGAATGAGCAGTTCTTC
. | 14 | TRBJ1-1 | . | TRBV7-2 | CASSPREINTEAFF | TGTGCCAGCAGCCCACGCGAGATTAACACTGAAGCTTTCTTT